This record concerns one TCR beta chain sequence. These data come from a study of glioma-infiltrating T cells after dendritic cell vaccination. On the study more broadly: Samples are from glioblastoma patients in Phase I and II dendritic cell vaccine trials.

Selection required adequate fresh-frozen tumor tissue plus more than two years' survival data. Up to 2 ug genomic DNA was used for TCRB CDR3 amplification. Primers: 60 V beta forward and 13 J beta reverse. TCRdb keeps only in-frame clones here, not all; method: immunoSEQ multiplex PCR. Of 45,000 to 55,000 clones in the sample, about 85% were seen once. The CDR3 loop spans 14 amino acids. Germline V gene data show CDR1 as WNHNN and CDR2 as SYGVQD (reference sequence). The trim removed 6 bases at V and 3 bases at J, leaving 8 bases unmatched. The sequence was obtained from a human donor with glioblastoma. This sample comprised blood, obtained before dendritic cell vaccination. The V gene is TRBV10-1, the J gene TRBJ2-7; 7 bases agree with TRBD2. This chain's CDR3 is CASRARDYSYEQYF. Here the CDR3 DNA reads TGCGCCAGCAGAGCACGGGACTACAGCTACGAGCAGTACTTC.